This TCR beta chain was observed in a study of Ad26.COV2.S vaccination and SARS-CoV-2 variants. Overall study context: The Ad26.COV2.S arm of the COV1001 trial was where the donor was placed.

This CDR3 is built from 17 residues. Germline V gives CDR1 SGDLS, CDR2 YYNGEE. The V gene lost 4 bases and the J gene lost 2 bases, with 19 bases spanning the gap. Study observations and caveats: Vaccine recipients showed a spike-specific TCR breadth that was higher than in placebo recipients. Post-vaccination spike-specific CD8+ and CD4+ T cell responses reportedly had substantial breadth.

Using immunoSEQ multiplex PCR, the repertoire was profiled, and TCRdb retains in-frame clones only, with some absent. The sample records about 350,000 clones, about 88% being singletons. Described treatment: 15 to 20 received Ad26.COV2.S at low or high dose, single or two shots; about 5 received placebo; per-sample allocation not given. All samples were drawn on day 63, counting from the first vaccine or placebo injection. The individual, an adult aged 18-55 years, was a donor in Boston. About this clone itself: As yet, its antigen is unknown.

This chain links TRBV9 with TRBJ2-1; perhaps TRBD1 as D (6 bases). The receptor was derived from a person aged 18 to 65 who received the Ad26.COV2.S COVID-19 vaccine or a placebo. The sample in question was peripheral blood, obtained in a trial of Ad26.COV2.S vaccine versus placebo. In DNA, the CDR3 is TGTGCCAGCAGCCCCCGAACGGGCTCAGGGGCCTACAATGAGCAGTTCTTC. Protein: CASSPRTGSGAYNEQFF. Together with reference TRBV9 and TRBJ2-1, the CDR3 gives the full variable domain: DSGVTQTPKHLITATGQRVTLRCSPRSGDLSVYWYQQSLDQGLQFLIQYYNGEERAKGNILERFSAQQFPDLHSELNLSSLELGDSALYFCASSPRTGSGAYNEQFFGPGTRLTVL.